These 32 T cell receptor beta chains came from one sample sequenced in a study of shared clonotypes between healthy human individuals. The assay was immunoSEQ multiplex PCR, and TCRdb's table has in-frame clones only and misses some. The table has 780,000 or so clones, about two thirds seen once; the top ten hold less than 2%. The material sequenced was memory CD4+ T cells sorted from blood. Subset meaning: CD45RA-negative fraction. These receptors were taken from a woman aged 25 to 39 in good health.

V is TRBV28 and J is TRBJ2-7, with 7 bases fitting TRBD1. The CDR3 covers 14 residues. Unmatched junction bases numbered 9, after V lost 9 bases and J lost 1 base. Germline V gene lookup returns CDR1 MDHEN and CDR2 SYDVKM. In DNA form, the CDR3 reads TGTGCCAGTAGAACAGGGGTAGGATCCTACGAGCAGTACTTC. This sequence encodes CASRTGVGSYEQYF.

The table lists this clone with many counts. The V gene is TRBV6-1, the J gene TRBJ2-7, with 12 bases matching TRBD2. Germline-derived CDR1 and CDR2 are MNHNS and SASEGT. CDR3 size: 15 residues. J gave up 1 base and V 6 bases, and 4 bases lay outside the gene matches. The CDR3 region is CASSGLAGTSYEQYF. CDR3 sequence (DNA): TGTGCCAGCAGCGGACTAGCGGGAACTTCCTACGAGCAGTACTTC.

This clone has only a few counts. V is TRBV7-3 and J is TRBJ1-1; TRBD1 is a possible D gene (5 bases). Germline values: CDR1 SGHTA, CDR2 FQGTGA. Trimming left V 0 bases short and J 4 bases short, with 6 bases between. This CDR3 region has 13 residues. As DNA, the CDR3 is TGTGCCAGCAGCTTAACAGGGACCACTGAAGCTTTCTTT. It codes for CASSLTGTTEAFF.

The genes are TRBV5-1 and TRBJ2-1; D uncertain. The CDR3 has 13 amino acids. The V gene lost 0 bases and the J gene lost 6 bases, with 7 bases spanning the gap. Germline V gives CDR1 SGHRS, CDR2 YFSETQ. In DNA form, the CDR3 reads TGCGCCAGCAGCTTGGGGGTCGGCAATGAGCAGTTCTTC. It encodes CASSLGVGNEQFF.

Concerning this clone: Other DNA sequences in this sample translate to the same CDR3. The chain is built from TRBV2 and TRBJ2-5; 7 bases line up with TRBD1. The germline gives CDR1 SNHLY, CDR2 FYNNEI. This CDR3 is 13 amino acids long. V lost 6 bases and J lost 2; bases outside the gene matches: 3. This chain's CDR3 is CASSGTAQETQYF. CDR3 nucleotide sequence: TGTGCCAGCAGCGGGACAGCGCAAGAGACCCAGTACTTC.

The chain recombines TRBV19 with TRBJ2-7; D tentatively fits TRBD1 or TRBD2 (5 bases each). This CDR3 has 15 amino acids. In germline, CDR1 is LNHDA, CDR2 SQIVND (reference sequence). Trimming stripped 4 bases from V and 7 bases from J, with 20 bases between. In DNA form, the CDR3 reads TGTGCCAGTAGTACCTTGGGGGAGCCCTACCGAGAGCAGTACTTC. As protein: CASSTLGEPYREQYF.

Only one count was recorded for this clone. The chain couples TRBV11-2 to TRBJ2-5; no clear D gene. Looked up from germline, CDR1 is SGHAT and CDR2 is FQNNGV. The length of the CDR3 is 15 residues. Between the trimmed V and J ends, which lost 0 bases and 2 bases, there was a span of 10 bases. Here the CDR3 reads CASSLEWPFQETQYF. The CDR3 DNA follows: TGTGCCAGCAGCTTAGAATGGCCTTTTCAAGAGACCCAGTACTTC. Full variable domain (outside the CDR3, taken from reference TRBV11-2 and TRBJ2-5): EAGVAQSPRYKIIEKRQSVAFWCNPISGHATLYWYQQILGQGPKLLIQFQNNGVVDDSQLPKDRFSAERLKGVDSTLKIQPAKLEDSAVYLCASSLEWPFQETQYFGPGTRLLVL.

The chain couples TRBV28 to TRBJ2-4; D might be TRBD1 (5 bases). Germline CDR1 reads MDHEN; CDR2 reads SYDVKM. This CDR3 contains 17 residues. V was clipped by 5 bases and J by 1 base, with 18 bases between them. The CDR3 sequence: CASSLRQGVFAKNIQYF. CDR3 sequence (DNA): TGTGCCAGCAGTCTCCGCCAAGGGGTATTCGCCAAAAACATTCAGTACTTC.

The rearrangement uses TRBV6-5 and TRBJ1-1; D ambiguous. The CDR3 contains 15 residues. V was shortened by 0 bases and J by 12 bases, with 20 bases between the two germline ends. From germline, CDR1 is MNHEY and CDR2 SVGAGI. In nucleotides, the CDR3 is TGTGCCAGCAGTTACTCGATACAGTTCAGTCCCGAGACTTTCTTT. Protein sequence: CASSYSIQFSPETFF.

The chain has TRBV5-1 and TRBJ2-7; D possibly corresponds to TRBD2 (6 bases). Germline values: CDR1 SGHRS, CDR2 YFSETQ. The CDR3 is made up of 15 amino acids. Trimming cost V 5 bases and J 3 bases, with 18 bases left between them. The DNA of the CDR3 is TGCGCCAGCAGGATCCAGGCGGGACGGCTCTACGAGCAGTACTTC. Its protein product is CASRIQAGRLYEQYF.

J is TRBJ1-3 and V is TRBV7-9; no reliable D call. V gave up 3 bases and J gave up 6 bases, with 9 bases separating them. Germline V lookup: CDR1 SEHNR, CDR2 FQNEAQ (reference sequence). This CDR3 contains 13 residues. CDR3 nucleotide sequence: TGTGCCAGCAGCTTCTTCAAGTCAAACACCATATATTTT. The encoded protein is CASSFFKSNTIYF. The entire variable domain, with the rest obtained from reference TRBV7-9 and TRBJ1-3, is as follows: DTGVSQNPRHKITKRGQNVTFRCDPISEHNRLYWYRQTLGQGPEFLTYFQNEAQLEKSRLLSDRFSAERPKGSFSTLEIQRTEQGDSAMYLCASSFFKSNTIYFGEGSWLTVV.

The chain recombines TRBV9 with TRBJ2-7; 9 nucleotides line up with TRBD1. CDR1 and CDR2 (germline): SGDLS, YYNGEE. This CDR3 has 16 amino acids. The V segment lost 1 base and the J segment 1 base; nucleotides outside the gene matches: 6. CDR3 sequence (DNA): TGTGCCAGCAGCGTAAAAGAAGGGACAGGGTCCTACGAGCAGTACTTC. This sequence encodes CASSVKEGTGSYEQYF.

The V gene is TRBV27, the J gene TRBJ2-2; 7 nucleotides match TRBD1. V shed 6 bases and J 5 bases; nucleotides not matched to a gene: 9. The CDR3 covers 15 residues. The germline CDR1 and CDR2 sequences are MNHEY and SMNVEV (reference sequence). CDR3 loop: CASSPWTRGTGELFF. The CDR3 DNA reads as TGTGCCAGCAGCCCGTGGACCAGGGGGACCGGGGAGCTGTTTTTT.

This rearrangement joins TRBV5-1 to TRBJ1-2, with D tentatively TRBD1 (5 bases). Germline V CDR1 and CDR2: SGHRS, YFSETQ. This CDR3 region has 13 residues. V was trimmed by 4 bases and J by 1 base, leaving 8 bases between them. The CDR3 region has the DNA TGCGCCAGCAGCGAACAGGTTAACTATGGCTACACCTTC. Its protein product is CASSEQVNYGYTF.

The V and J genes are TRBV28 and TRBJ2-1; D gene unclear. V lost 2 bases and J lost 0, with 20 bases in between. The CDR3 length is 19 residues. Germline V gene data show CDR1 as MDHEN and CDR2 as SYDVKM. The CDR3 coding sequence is TGTGCCAGCAGTTTAGGTGGTAGCTCCCGATACAGCTCCTACAATGAGCAGTTCTTC. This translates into CASSLGGSSRYSSYNEQFF. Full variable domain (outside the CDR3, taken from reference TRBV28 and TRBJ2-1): DVKVTQSSRYLVKRTGEKVFLECVQDMDHENMFWYRQDPGLGLRLIYFSYDVKMKEKGDIPEGYSVSREKKERFSLILESASTNQTSMYLCASSLGGSSRYSSYNEQFFGPGTRLTVL.

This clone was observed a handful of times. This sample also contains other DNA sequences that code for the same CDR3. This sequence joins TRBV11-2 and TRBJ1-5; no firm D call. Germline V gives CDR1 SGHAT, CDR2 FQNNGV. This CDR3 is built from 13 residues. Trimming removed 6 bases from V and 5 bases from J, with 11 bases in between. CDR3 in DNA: TGTGCCAGCAGTCCCCAGCGAGATCAGCCCCAGCATTTT. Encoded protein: CASSPQRDQPQHF.

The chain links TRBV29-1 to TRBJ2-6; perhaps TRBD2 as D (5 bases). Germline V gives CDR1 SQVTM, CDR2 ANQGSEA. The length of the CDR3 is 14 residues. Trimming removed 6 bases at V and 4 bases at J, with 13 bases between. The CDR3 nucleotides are TGCAGCGTCGCGGGTACTGTAGGGGCCAACGTCCTGACTTTC. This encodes CSVAGTVGANVLTF.

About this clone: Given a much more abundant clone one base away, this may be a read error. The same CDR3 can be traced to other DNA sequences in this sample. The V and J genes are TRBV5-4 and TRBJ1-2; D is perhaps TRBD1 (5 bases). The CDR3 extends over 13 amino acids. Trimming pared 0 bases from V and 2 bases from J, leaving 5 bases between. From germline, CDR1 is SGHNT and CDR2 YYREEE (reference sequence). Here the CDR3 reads CASSLGQNYGYTF. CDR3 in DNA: TGTGCCAGCAGCTTGGGACAGAACTATGGCTACACCTTC. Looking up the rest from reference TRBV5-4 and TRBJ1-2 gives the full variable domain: ETGVTQSPTHLIKTRGQQVTLRCSSQSGHNTVSWYQQALGQGPQFIFQYYREEENGRGNFPPRFSGLQFPNYSSELNVNALELDDSALYLCASSLGQNYGYTFGSGTRLTVV.

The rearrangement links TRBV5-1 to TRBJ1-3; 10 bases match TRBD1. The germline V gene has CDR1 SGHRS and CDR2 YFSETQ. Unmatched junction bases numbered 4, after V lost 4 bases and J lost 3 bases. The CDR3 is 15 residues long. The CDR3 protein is CASSRDRGVGNTIYF. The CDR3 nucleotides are TGCGCCAGCAGCAGGGACAGGGGAGTTGGAAACACCATATATTTT.

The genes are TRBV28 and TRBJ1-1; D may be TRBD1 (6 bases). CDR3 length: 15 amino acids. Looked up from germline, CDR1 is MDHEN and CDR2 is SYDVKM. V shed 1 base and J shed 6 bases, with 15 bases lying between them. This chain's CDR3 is CASSLSGQGRAEAFF. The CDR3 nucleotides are TGTGCCAGCAGTTTATCGGGCCAGGGGAGAGCTGAAGCTTTCTTT.

CDR3 in DNA: TGTGCCACCAGCAGAGGAACAGGCTACGAGCAGTACTTC. It is translated as CATSRGTGYEQYF. V and J are TRBV15 and TRBJ2-7; possibly TRBD1 for D (5 bases). The V and J ends lost 1 base and 3 bases respectively, with 7 bases between them. Germline CDR1 reads LNHNV; CDR2 reads YYDKDF (reference sequence). The CDR3 covers 13 residues.

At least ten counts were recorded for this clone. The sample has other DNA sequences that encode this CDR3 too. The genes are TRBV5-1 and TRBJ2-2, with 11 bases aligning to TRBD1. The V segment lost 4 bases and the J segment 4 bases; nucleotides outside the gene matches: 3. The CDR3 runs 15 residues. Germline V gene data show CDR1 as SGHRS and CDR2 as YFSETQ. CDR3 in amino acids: CASSPGTGGTGELFF. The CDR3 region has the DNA TGCGCCAGCAGCCCCGGGACAGGGGGCACCGGGGAGCTGTTTTTT.

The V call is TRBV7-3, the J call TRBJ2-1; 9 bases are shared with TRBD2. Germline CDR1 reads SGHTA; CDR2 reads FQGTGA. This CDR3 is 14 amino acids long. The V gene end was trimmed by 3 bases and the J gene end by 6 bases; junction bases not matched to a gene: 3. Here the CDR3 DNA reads TGTGCCAGCAGCTTTCTAGCGGGAAGCAATGAGCAGTTCTTC. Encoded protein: CASSFLAGSNEQFF. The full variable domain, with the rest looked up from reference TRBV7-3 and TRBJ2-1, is GAGVSQTPSNKVTEKGKYVELRCDPISGHTALYWYRQSLGQGPEFLIYFQGTGAADDSGLPNDRFFAVRPEGSVSTLKIQRTERGDSAVYLCASSFLAGSNEQFFGPGTRLTVL.

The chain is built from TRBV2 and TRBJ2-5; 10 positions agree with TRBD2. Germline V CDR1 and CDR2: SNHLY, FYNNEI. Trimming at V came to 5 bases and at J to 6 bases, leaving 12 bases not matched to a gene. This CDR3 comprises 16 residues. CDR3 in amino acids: CASSIRRLAGDKTQYF. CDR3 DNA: TGTGCCAGCAGTATCCGGCGCCTAGCGGGAGACAAGACCCAGTACTTC.

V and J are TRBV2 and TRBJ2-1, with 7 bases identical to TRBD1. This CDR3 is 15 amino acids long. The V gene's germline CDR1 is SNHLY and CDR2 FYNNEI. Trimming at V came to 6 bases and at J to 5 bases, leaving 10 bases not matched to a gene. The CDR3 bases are TGTGCCAGCAGACCGAACCGGGACAGCCACAATGAGCAGTTCTTC. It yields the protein CASRPNRDSHNEQFF.

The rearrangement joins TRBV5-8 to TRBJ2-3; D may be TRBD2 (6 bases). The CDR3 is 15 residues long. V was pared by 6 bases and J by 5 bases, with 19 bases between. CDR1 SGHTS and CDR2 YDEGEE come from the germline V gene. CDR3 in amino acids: CASTRTLLGGDTQYF. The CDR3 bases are TGTGCCAGCACCCGGACGCTGCTGGGGGGAGATACGCAGTATTTT.

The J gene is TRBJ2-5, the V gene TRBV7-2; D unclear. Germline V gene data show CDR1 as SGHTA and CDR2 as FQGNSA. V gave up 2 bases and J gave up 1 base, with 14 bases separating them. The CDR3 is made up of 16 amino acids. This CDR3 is CASSLLLLGSQETQYF. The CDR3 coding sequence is TGTGCCAGCAGCTTACTCCTTCTTGGAAGCCAAGAGACCCAGTACTTC.

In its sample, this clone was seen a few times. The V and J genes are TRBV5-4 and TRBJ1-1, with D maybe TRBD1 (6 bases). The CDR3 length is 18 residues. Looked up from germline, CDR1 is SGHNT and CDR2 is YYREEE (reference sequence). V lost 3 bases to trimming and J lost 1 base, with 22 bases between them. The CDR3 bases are TGTGCCAGCAGCTGGGGGGGGCATTCTTACTATAGGAACACTGAAGCTTTCTTT. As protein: CASSWGGHSYYRNTEAFF.

Here the CDR3 DNA reads TGTGCCAGCAGCTCCAGGGCTTCCGGCACCGGGGAGCTGTTTTTT. Translated: CASSSRASGTGELFF. The chain is built from TRBV7-2 and TRBJ2-2, with D tentatively TRBD1 (5 bases). The CDR3 length is 15 residues. With 4 bases removed from V and 4 bases from J, the gap between germline ends came to 13 bases. Germline values: CDR1 SGHTA, CDR2 FQGNSA.

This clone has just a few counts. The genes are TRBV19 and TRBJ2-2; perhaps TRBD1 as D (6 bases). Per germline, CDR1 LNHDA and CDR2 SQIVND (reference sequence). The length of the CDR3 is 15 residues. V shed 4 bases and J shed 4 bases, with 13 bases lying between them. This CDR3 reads CASSTQQGSTGELFF. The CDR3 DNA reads TGTGCCAGTAGTACCCAACAGGGCAGCACCGGGGAGCTGTTTTTT.

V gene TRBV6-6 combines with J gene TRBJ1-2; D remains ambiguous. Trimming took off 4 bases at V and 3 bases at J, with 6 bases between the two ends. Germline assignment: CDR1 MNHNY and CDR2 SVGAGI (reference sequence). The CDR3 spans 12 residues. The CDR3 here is CASSLRDYGYTF. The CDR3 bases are TGTGCCAGCAGTTTACGGGACTATGGCTACACCTTC.

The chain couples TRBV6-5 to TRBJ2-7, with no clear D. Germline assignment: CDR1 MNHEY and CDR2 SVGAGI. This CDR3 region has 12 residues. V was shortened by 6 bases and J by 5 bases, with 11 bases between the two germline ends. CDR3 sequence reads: CASSSSADEQYF. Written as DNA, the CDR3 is TGTGCCAGCAGCTCATCTGCGGACGAGCAGTACTTC.